A single sample gave rise to the 13 T cell receptor beta chains below, sequenced in a study of blood T cell repertoires in COVID-19. The assay was immunoSEQ multiplex PCR, and TCRdb's table has in-frame clones only and misses some. The table shows fewer than 50,000 clones, with about 76% occurring only once. What was sequenced was peripheral blood. The receptor set was obtained from a man aged 70 or older with COVID-19, enrolled during active disease.

This clone has just a few counts. The chain links TRBV5-1 to TRBJ1-2; D may be TRBD1 (5 bases). CDR1 is SGHRS, CDR2 YFSETQ, per germline. The length of the CDR3 is 12 residues. Trimming took off 0 bases at V and 8 bases at J, with 8 bases between the two ends. CDR3 protein: CASSLGAGGYTF. The CDR3 nucleotides read TGCGCCAGCAGCTTGGGGGCAGGGGGCTACACCTTC.

The chain is built from TRBV5-1 and TRBJ2-5; 14 bases are shared with TRBD2. The CDR3 sequence is 15 residues long. V gave up 4 bases and J gave up 4 bases; unmatched junction bases: 3. Germline V gives CDR1 SGHRS, CDR2 YFSETQ. CDR3 in amino acids: CASSPGLAGAETQYF. Here the CDR3 DNA reads TGCGCCAGCAGCCCGGGACTAGCGGGGGCAGAGACCCAGTACTTC. Supplemented by reference TRBV5-1 and TRBJ2-5, the full variable domain reads KAGVTQTPRYLIKTRGQQVTLSCSPISGHRSVSWYQQTPGQGLQFLFEYFSETQRNKGNFPGRFSGRQFSNSRSEMNVSTLELGDSALYLCASSPGLAGAETQYFGPGTRLLVL.

The chain uses TRBV4-1 and TRBJ2-7; possibly TRBD1 for D (6 bases). Trimming took off 0 bases at V and 3 bases at J, with 15 bases between the two ends. CDR3 length: 16 amino acids. CDR1 and CDR2 (germline): MGHRA, YSYEKL. CDR3 in DNA: TGCGCCAGCAGCCAAGATTCAAGGCAGGGGTACTACGAGCAGTACTTC. It translates to CASSQDSRQGYYEQYF.

This rearrangement joins TRBV5-1 to TRBJ2-2, with a possible D match to TRBD2 (6 bases). V lost 3 bases, J lost 1 base, and 10 bases lay in between. Germline CDR1 is SGHRS and CDR2 is YFSETQ. The CDR3 consists of 15 residues. DNA for the CDR3: TGCGCCAGCAGCTGGGGGGTCGTGAACACCGGGGAGCTGTTTTTT. This encodes CASSWGVVNTGELFF.

This chain links TRBV11-3 with TRBJ2-7, with D tentatively TRBD1 (8 bases). V lost 5 bases and J lost 7, with 15 bases in between. The germline V gene has CDR1 SGHNT and CDR2 YENEEA. CDR3 length: 13 residues. The chain's CDR3 is CASSLGRDREQYF. CDR3 nucleotides: TGTGCCAGCAGCCTAGGGAGGGACAGGGAGCAGTACTTC.

The V gene is TRBV15, the J gene TRBJ2-7; 10 nucleotides align to TRBD1. This CDR3 region has 15 residues. In germline, CDR1 is LNHNV, CDR2 YYDKDF (reference sequence). V dropped 1 base and J dropped 2; count of bases not matched to a gene: 2. CDR3 nucleotides: TGTGCCACCAGCAGAGCAGGACAGGGGGCCTACGAGCAGTACTTC. Translating gives CATSRAGQGAYEQYF.

The chain has TRBV4-1 and TRBJ2-7; possibly TRBD2 for D (6 bases). The V end lost 1 base, the J end lost 5 bases, and 15 bases lay between the germline ends. This CDR3 has 15 residues. Germline CDR1 MGHRA, CDR2 YSYEKL. CDR3 in DNA: TGCGCCAGCAGCCAAGGCCCCGGGGGAGAGGACGAGCAGTACTTC. Translation: CASSQGPGGEDEQYF.

J is TRBJ1-2 and V is TRBV4-3; TRBD1 agrees at 8 bases. This CDR3 comprises 16 residues. The V and J ends lost 0 bases and 7 bases, in that order; junction bases with no gene match: 10. Per germline, CDR1 LGHNA and CDR2 YSLEER. The CDR3 bases are TGCGCCAGCAGCCAAGAGGGACAGGAACCAGACGGTGGCTACACCTTC. Translation: CASSQEGQEPDGGYTF.

This clone is a singleton in its sample. The rearrangement uses TRBV9 and TRBJ1-1, with D possibly TRBD1 on 6 matching bases. Trimming stripped 4 bases from V and 2 bases from J, with 9 bases between. The length of the CDR3 is 13 residues. Germline CDR1 SGDLS, CDR2 YYNGEE. CDR3 nucleotide sequence: TGTGCCAGCAGCCAAGGGACAAACACTGAAGCTTTCTTT. This encodes CASSQGTNTEAFF.

This sequence joins TRBV7-3 and TRBJ2-1; the D is unclear. This CDR3 is built from 14 residues. Germline values: CDR1 SGHTA, CDR2 FQGTGA. Trimming stripped 3 bases from V and 6 bases from J, with 12 bases between. CDR3 nucleotides: TGTGCCAGCAGCTTCCAGGCCAATGTCAATGAGCAGTTCTTC. This translates into CASSFQANVNEQFF.

The chain recombines TRBV9 with TRBJ1-3; TRBD1 aligns across 8 bases. V lost 0 bases to trimming and J lost 0 bases; unmatched junction nucleotides: 8. This CDR3 has 18 residues. CDR1 and CDR2 from the germline V gene are SGDLS and YYNGEE. CDR3 in amino acids: CASSVVAQGASSGNTIYF. DNA for the CDR3: TGTGCCAGCAGCGTAGTGGCGCAGGGGGCGAGCTCTGGAAACACCATATATTTT.

This clone was recorded only once. The rearrangement uses TRBV7-2 and TRBJ2-2; TRBD2 might be the D (6 bases). Trimming stripped 3 bases from V and 4 bases from J, with 9 bases between. The CDR3 sequence is 14 residues long. Germline-derived CDR1 and CDR2 are SGHTA and FQGNSA. In DNA, the CDR3 is TGTGCCAGCAGCTTGGACGGGAGCACCGGGGAGCTGTTTTTT. The encoded protein is CASSLDGSTGELFF. The full variable domain, its missing parts supplied by reference TRBV7-2 and TRBJ2-2, is GAGVSQSPSNKVTEKGKDVELRCDPISGHTALYWYRQSLGQGLEFLIYFQGNSAPDKSGLPSDRFSAERTGGSVSTLTIQRTQQEDSAVYLCASSLDGSTGELFFGEGSRLTVL.

This clone was found a few times. The genes are TRBV6-5 and TRBJ1-2; 10 nucleotides match TRBD1. Germline V gives CDR1 MNHEY, CDR2 SVGAGI. V lost 5 bases, J lost 8 bases, and 5 bases stayed unmatched. The CDR3 has 13 residues. CDR3 coding DNA: TGTGCCAGCAGTAAGGGACAGGGGCTAGGCTACACCTTC. Protein sequence: CASSKGQGLGYTF.